This TCR beta chain was sequenced for a study of blood T cell repertoires in COVID-19. Produced via immunoSEQ multiplex PCR; TCRdb's table is partial and in-frame only. The data contain 81,000 or so clones, 86% of them singletons. This sequence was found in a man aged 50 to 59 with active COVID-19. The sequenced sample was peripheral blood.

Here the CDR3 reads CASSLTSGGAKTQYF. As DNA, the CDR3 is TGTGCCAGCAGTCTAACTAGCGGGGGGGCGAAGACCCAGTACTTC. This sequence joins TRBV2 and TRBJ2-5, with 13 bases matching TRBD2. With V trimmed by 5 bases and J by 6 bases, 6 bases remained unmatched. This CDR3 is 15 amino acids long. Germline V lookup: CDR1 SNHLY, CDR2 FYNNEI.